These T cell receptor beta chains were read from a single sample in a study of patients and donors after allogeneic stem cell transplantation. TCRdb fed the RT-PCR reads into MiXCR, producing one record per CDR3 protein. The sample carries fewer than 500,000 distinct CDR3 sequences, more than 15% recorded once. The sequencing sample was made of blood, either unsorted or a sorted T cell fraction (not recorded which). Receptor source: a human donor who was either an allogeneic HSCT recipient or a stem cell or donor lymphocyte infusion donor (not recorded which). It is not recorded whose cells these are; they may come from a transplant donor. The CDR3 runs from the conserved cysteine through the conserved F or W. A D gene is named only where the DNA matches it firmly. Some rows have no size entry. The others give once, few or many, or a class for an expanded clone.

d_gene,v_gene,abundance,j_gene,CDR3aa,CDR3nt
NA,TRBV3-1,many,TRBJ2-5,CASSHITRMDETQYF,TGTGCCAGCAGCCATATTACGAGGATGGACGAGACCCAGTACTTC
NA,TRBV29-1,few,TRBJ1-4,CSVETQGRNEKLFF,TGCAGCGTTGAGACCCAGGGGAGGAATGAAAAACTGTTTTTT
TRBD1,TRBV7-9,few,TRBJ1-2,CASSLRDREMGGYTF,TGTGCCAGCAGCCTCCGGGACAGGGAAATGGGCGGCTACACCTTC
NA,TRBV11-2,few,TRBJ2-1,CASSPLDLRNEQFF,TGTGCCAGCAGCCCGCTGGATTTGAGAAATGAGCAGTTCTTC
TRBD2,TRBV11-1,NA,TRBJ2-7,CASSLKASGSHEQYF,TGTGCCAGCAGCTTAAAGGCTAGCGGGAGCCACGAGCAGTACTTC
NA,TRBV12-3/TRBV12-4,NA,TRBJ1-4,CASSRRQDPQLFF,TGTGCCAGCAGCCGACGACAGGATCCTCAACTGTTTTTT
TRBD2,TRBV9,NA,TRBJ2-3,CASSVSSGIPDTQYF,TGTGCCAGCAGCGTATCTAGCGGGATTCCAGATACGCAGTATTTT
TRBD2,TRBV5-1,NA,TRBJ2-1,CASGLSGTSGSTHEQFF,TGCGCCAGCGGGTTATCAGGGACTAGCGGGAGTACACATGAGCAGTTCTTC
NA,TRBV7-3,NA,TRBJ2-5,CASSLHAGAGWLASQETQYF,TGTGCCAGCAGCTTACACGCCGGGGCAGGATGGTTGGCATCCCAAGAGACCCAGTACTTC
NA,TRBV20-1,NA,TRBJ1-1,CSAASEAFF,TGCAGTGCTGCTAGTGAAGCTTTCTTT
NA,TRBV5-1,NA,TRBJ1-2,CASSLFGEEGYTF,TGCGCCAGCAGCTTGTTCGGAGAAGAGGGCTACACCTTC
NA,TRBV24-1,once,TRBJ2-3,CATSDFIRATQYF,TGTGCCACCAGTGATTTCATCCGGGCGACGCAGTATTTT
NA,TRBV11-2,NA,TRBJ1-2,CASRGWTAAPGYTF,TGTGCCAGCAGGGGTTGGACAGCCGCGCCGGGCTACACCTTC
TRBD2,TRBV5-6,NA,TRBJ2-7,CASSASGRAVYEQYF,TGTGCCAGCAGCGCTAGCGGGAGGGCCGTCTACGAGCAGTACTTC
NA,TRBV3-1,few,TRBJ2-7,CASSQAPYFYEQYF,TGTGCCAGCAGCCAAGCACCGTATTTTTACGAGCAGTACTTC
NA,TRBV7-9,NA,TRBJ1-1,CASSVPDSSTEAFF,TGTGCCAGCAGCGTCCCGGACAGTTCCACTGAAGCTTTCTTT
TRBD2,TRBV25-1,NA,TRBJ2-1,CASGGPSGGYEQFF,TGTGCCAGCGGGGGGCCTAGCGGGGGATATGAGCAGTTCTTC
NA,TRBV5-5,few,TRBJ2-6,CASSLSQGGTGANVLTF,TGTGCCAGCAGCTTGAGTCAGGGGGGGACTGGGGCCAACGTCCTGACTTTC
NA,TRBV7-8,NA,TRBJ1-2,CASSSGAGGYTF,TGTGCCAGCAGCTCAGGGGCTGGAGGCTACACCTTC
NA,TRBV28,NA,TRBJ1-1,CASTDRTGRDTEAFF,TGTGCCAGCACTGACCGTACAGGGAGGGACACTGAAGCTTTCTTT
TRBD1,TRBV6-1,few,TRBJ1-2,CASTEGGGPNYGYTF,TGTGCCAGCACCGAAGGAGGGGGCCCTAACTATGGCTACACCTTC
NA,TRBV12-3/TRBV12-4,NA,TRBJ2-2,CASSPGQKPYTGELFF,TGTGCCAGCAGCCCTGGACAGAAACCATACACCGGGGAGCTGTTTTTT
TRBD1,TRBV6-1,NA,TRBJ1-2,CASSLGQGLHYGYTF,TGTGCCAGCAGTCTTGGACAGGGTCTCCACTATGGCTACACCTTC
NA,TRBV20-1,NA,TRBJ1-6,CSAIWRSRNSPLHF,TGCAGTGCTATCTGGAGGTCTAGGAATTCACCCCTCCACTTT
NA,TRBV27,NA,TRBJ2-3,CASSPGGFEYDTQYF,TGTGCCAGCAGCCCTGGGGGATTCGAGTACGATACGCAGTATTTT
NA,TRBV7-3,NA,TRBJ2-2,CASKPPGFGELFF,TGTGCCAGCAAGCCTCCAGGTTTCGGGGAGCTGTTTTTT
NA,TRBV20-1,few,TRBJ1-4,CSAEARGEKLFF,TGCAGTGCTGAGGCCCGGGGTGAAAAACTGTTTTTT
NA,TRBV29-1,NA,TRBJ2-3,CSARVVDTQYF,TGCAGCGCCCGGGTTGTAGATACGCAGTATTTT
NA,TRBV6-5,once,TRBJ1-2,CASSYSGSGSYGYTF,TGTGCCAGCAGTTACTCCGGGTCAGGCTCCTATGGCTACACCTTC
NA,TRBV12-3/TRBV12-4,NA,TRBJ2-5,CASSLFLIGETQYF,TGTGCCAGCAGTTTATTTCTCATCGGGGAGACCCAGTACTTC
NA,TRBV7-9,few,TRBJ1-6,CASSRKGSYNSPLHF,TGTGCCAGCAGCCGGAAGGGCTCCTATAATTCACCCCTCCACTTT
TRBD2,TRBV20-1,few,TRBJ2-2,CSATPGLAGGPGELFF,TGCAGTGCTACACCGGGACTAGCGGGGGGGCCCGGGGAGCTGTTTTTT
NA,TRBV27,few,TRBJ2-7,CAVRGGSSYEQYF,TGTGCCGTCAGAGGCGGTAGCTCCTACGAGCAGTACTTC
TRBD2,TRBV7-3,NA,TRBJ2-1,CASSFLAGVRDEQFF,TGTGCCAGCAGCTTCCTAGCGGGAGTCAGGGATGAGCAGTTCTTC
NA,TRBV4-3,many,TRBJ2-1,CASSQGGRLYNEQFF,TGCGCCAGCAGCCAAGGAGGGCGACTCTACAATGAGCAGTTCTTC
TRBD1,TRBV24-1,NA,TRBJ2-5,CATSPGTGGWETQYF,TGTGCCACCAGTCCCGGGACAGGGGGTTGGGAGACCCAGTACTTC
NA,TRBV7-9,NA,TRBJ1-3,CASSLVRRGNTIYF,TGTGCCAGCAGCTTAGTCCGCAGGGGAAACACCATATATTTT
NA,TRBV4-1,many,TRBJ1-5,CASSPRDSNQPQHF,TGTGCCAGCAGCCCTAGGGATAGCAATCAGCCCCAGCATTTT
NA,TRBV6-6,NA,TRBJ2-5,CASSYEGLRQYF,TGTGCCAGCAGTTACGAGGGACTCCGTCAGTACTTC
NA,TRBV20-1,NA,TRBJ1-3,CSARGVPSGNTIYF,TGCAGTGCTAGGGGGGTCCCCTCTGGAAACACCATATATTTT
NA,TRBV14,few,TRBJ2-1,CASSQGTGSYNEQFF,TGTGCCAGCAGCCAAGGAACAGGGAGTTACAATGAGCAGTTCTTC
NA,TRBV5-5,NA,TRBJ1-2,CASSYPDRSYLYGYTF,TGTGCCAGCAGCTATCCGGACAGATCATACCTCTATGGCTACACCTTC
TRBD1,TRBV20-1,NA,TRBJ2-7,CSGHLAGQGPSYEQYF,TGCAGTGGCCATCTCGCGGGACAGGGGCCCTCCTACGAGCAGTACTTC
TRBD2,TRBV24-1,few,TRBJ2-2,CATSDLLAGLNTGELFF,TGTGCCACCAGTGATTTGCTAGCGGGATTGAACACCGGGGAGCTGTTTTTT
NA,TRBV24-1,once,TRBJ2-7,CATSDPATPTYEQYF,TGTGCCACCAGTGACCCGGCGACACCGACCTACGAGCAGTACTTC
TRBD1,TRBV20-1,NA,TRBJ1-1,CSATTGENTEAFF,TGCAGTGCTACGACAGGGGAGAACACTGAAGCTTTCTTT
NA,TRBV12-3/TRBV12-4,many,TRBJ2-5,CASSLAWRAETQYF,TGTGCCAGCAGTTTAGCGTGGAGGGCGGAGACCCAGTACTTC